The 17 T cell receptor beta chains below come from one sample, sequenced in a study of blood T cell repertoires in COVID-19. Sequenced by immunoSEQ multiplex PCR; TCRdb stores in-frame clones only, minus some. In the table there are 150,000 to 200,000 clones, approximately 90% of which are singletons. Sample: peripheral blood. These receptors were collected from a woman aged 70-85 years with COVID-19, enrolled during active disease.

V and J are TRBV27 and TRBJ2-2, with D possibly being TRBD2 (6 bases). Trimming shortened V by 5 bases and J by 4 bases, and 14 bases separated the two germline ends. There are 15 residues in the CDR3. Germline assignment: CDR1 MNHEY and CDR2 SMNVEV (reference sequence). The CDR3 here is CASSAGDFLTGELFF. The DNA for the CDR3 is TGTGCCAGCAGTGCCGGGGACTTCCTCACCGGGGAGCTGTTTTTT.

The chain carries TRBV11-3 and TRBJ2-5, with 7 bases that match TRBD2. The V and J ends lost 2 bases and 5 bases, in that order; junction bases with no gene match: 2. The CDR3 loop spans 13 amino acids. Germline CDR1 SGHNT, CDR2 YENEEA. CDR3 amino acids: CASSLLLAETQYF. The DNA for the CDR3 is TGTGCCAGCAGCTTACTACTAGCGGAGACCCAGTACTTC.

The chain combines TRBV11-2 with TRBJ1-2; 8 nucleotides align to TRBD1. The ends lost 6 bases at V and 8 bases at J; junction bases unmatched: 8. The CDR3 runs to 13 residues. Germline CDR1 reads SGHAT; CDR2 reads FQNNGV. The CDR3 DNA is TGTGCCAGCAGTCCAGGGGGCGCGACGGGCTACACCTTC. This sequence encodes CASSPGGATGYTF.

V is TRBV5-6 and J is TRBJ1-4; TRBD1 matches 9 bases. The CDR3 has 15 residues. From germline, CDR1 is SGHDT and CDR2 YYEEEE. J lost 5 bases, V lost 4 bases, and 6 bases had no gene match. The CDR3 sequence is CASSGTGIGNEKLFF. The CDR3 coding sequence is TGTGCCAGCAGCGGGACAGGGATTGGGAATGAAAAACTGTTTTTT.

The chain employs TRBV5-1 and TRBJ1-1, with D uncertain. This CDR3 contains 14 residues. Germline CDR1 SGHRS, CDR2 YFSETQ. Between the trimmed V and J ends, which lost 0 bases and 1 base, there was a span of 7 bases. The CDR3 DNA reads TGCGCCAGCAGCTTGGATTCAGGGAACACTGAAGCTTTCTTT. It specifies CASSLDSGNTEAFF.

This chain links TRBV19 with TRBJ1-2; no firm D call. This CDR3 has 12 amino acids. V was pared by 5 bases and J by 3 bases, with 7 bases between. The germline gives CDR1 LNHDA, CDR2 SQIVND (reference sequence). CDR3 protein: CASSVDYYGYTF. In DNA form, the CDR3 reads TGTGCCAGTAGTGTCGACTACTATGGCTACACCTTC.

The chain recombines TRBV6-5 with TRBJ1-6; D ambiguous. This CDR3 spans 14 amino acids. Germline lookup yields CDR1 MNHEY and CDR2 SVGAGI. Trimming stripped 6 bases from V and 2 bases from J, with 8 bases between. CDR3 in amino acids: CASSPGPYNSPLHF. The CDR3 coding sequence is TGTGCCAGCAGCCCGGGTCCCTATAATTCACCCCTCCACTTT.

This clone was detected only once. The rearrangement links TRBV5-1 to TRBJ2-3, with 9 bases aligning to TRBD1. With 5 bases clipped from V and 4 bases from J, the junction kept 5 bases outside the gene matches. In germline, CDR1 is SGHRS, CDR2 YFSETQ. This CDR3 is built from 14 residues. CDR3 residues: CASSGTGFPDTQYF. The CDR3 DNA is TGCGCCAGCAGTGGGACAGGGTTCCCAGATACGCAGTATTTT.

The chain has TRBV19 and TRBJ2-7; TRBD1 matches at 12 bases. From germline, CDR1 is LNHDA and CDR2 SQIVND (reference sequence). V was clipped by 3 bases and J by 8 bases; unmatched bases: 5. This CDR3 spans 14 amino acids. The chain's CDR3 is CASSIPGQGAKQYF. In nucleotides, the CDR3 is TGTGCCAGTAGTATCCCGGGACAGGGGGCGAAGCAGTACTTC.

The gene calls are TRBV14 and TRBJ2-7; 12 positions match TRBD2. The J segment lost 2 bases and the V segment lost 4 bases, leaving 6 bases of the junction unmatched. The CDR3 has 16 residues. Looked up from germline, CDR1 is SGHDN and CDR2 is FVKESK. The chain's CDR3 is CASSRPTSGSAYEQYF. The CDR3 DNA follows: TGTGCCAGCAGCCGACCGACTAGCGGGAGCGCCTACGAGCAGTACTTC.

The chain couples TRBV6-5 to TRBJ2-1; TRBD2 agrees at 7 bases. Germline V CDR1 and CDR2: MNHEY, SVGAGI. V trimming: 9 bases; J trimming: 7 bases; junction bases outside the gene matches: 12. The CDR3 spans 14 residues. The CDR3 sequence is CASRGELGRNEQFF. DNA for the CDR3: TGTGCCAGTCGGGGGGAGTTGGGTAGGAATGAGCAGTTCTTC.

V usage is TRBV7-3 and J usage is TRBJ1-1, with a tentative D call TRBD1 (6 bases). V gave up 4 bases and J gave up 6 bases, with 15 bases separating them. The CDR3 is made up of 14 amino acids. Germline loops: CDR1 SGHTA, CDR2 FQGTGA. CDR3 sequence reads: CASSSPGESAEAFF. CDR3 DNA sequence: TGTGCCAGCAGCTCCCCAGGGGAATCGGCTGAAGCTTTCTTT.

As DNA, the CDR3 is TGTGCCTGGAGTTCCAGGGCGGATTCACCCCTCCACTTT. Translating gives CAWSSRADSPLHF. The rearrangement uses TRBV30 and TRBJ1-6; a possible D gene is TRBD1 (5 bases). V dropped 2 bases and J dropped 8 bases, with 10 bases sitting between them. The CDR3 runs to 13 residues. Germline CDR1 reads GTSNPN; CDR2 reads SVGIG (reference sequence). Based on the CDR3 plus reference TRBV30 and TRBJ1-6, the full variable domain is SQTIHQWPATLVQPVGSPLSLECTVEGTSNPNLYWYRQAAGRGLQLLFYSVGIGQISSEVPQNLSASRPQDRQFILSSKKLLLSDSGFYLCAWSSRADSPLHFGNGTRLTVT.

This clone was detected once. The CDR3 spells CASSRVESSYEQYF. The DNA of the CDR3 is TGCGCCAGCAGCCGGGTGGAGAGCTCCTACGAGCAGTACTTC. V and J are TRBV4-1 and TRBJ2-7; D gene ambiguous. V lost 4 bases and J 0 bases, leaving 10 bases between the germline ends. The V gene's germline CDR1 is MGHRA and CDR2 YSYEKL. The CDR3 contains 14 residues.

DNA for the CDR3: TGTGCCTGGACCTGGGGAGGGCTGAGTGAAGCTTTCTTT. Translation gives CAWTWGGLSEAFF. The V gene is TRBV30, the J gene TRBJ1-1, with no clear D. Trimming pared 4 bases from V and 7 bases from J, leaving 16 bases between. Looked up from germline, CDR1 is GTSNPN and CDR2 is SVGIG (reference sequence). The CDR3 contains 13 residues.

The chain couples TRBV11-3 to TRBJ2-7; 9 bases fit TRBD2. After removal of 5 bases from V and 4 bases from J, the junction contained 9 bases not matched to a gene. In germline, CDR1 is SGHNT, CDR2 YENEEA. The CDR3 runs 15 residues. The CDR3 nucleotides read TGTGCCAGCAGCCAACCGGGACTAGCCTCGTACGAGCAGTACTTC. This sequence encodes CASSQPGLASYEQYF. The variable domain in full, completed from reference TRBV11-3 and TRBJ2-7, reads EAGVVQSPRYKIIEKKQPVAFWCNPISGHNTLYWYLQNLGQGPELLIRYENEEAVDDSQLPKDRFSAERLKGVDSTLKIQPAELGDSAVYLCASSQPGLASYEQYFGPGTRLTVT.

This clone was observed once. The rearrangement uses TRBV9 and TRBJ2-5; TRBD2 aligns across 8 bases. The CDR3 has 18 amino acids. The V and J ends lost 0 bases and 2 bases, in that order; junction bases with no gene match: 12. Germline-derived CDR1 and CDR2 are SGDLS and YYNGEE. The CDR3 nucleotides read TGTGCCAGCAGCGTAGCCGTTCGTGCGGGAGGAAGTCAAGAGACCCAGTACTTC. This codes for CASSVAVRAGGSQETQYF.